A single sample is the source of the 14 T cell receptor beta chains below, sequenced in a study of shared clonotypes between healthy human individuals. Libraries were prepared by immunoSEQ multiplex PCR; TCRdb keeps only in-frame clonotypes and omits some of them. The repertoire has roughly 1 million clones, around 75% of them found once; the top ten carry around 1.4%. The sample comprised memory CD4+ T cells sorted from blood. Subset of the sample: CD45RA-negative fraction. All receptors come from a man aged 18 to 35 in good health.

This chain uses TRBV11-2 with TRBJ2-3; tentative D call: TRBD2 (6 bases). This CDR3 spans 17 amino acids. Trimming shortened V by 1 base and J by 0 bases, and 14 bases separated the two germline ends. Germline assignment: CDR1 SGHAT and CDR2 FQNNGV. The DNA of the CDR3 is TGTGCCAGCAGCTTAGTGGGTCGGGGAGGCAGCACAGATACGCAGTATTTT. This sequence encodes CASSLVGRGGSTDTQYF.

The rearrangement joins TRBV4-1 to TRBJ2-5; the D gene is possibly TRBD1 (6 bases). Germline loops: CDR1 MGHRA, CDR2 YSYEKL. The CDR3 is 13 amino acids. The V end was cut by 2 bases, the J end by 12 bases, with 16 bases between. CDR3 loop: CASSQREQGWKYF. CDR3 DNA: TGCGCCAGCAGCCAAAGGGAACAGGGTTGGAAGTACTTC.

The chain recombines TRBV2 with TRBJ1-2; TRBD1 is a possible D gene (6 bases). The CDR3 length is 15 residues. Deletions cut 7 bases from V and 4 bases from J, with 19 bases between. Germline lookup yields CDR1 SNHLY and CDR2 FYNNEI. The CDR3 loop reads CASKGGQGMSYGYTF. Here the CDR3 DNA reads TGTGCCAGCAAGGGAGGGCAGGGGATGTCCTATGGCTACACCTTC. Variable domain in full (rest from reference TRBV2 and TRBJ1-2): EPEVTQTPSHQVTQMGQEVILRCVPISNHLYFYWYRQILGQKVEFLVSFYNNEISEKSEIFDDQFSVERPDGSNFTLKIRSTKLEDSAMYFCASKGGQGMSYGYTFGSGTRLTVV.

This clone was found many times. V is TRBV27 and J is TRBJ1-5, with D perhaps matching TRBD1 (6 bases). Germline V CDR1 and CDR2: MNHEY, SMNVEV (reference sequence). This CDR3 has 15 amino acids. V shed 6 bases and J shed 3 bases, with 15 bases lying between them. CDR3 protein: CASRRTQGNNQPQHF. Here the CDR3 DNA reads TGTGCCAGCAGGCGCACACAGGGAAACAATCAGCCCCAGCATTTT.

This clone came up once. The chain carries TRBV5-1 and TRBJ2-2; 7 bases agree with TRBD1. This CDR3 has 16 residues. The junction had 8 bases not matched to a gene; V was cut back by 5 bases and J by 1 base. CDR1 is SGHRS and CDR2 is YFSETQ in the germline V gene. CDR3 bases: TGCGCCAGCAGGGAGGCCGGACAGGAGAACACCGGGGAGCTGTTTTTT. Translation: CASREAGQENTGELFF.

This clone showed up just a few times. The same CDR3 also results from other DNA sequences found in this sample. The rearrangement uses TRBV18 and TRBJ2-1; 8 nucleotides line up with TRBD2. J was trimmed by 7 bases and V by 3 bases; bases with no gene match: 8. The CDR3 has 15 residues. Per the germline V gene, CDR1 is KGHSH and CDR2 is LQKENI. The DNA of the CDR3 is TGTGCCAGCTCACCTACGGGAGGGCTCGTGAATGAGCAGTTCTTC. Translating gives CASSPTGGLVNEQFF.

This rearrangement joins TRBV6-1 to TRBJ1-5, with 7 nucleotides matching TRBD1. There are 15 residues in the CDR3. Trimming at V came to 2 bases and at J to 3 bases, leaving 4 bases not matched to a gene. Germline V gene sequence: CDR1 MNHNS, CDR2 SASEGT. The CDR3 coding sequence is TGTGCCAGCAGTGAACCAGGGGGGCTCAATCAGCCCCAGCATTTT. Amino acids: CASSEPGGLNQPQHF.

The chain has TRBV11-2 and TRBJ2-1; 7 nucleotides align to TRBD2. Germline lookup yields CDR1 SGHAT and CDR2 FQNNGV. V was pared by 5 bases and J by 8 bases, with 12 bases of the junction left unmatched. CDR3 length: 15 amino acids. In nucleotides, the CDR3 is TGTGCCAGCAGCGACGGCGGGAGCTTTAGCCATGAGCAGTTCTTC. Its protein is CASSDGGSFSHEQFF. Drawing the rest from reference TRBV11-2 and TRBJ2-1, the complete variable domain is EAGVAQSPRYKIIEKRQSVAFWCNPISGHATLYWYQQILGQGPKLLIQFQNNGVVDDSQLPKDRFSAERLKGVDSTLKIQPAKLEDSAVYLCASSDGGSFSHEQFFGPGTRLTVL.

The chain combines TRBV5-4 with TRBJ2-6; D gene ambiguous. V shed 0 bases and J shed 0 bases, with 10 bases lying between them. CDR3 length: 17 amino acids. Germline CDR1 is SGHNT and CDR2 is YYREEE (reference sequence). CDR3 sequence: CASSLEQSVSGANVLTF. Here the CDR3 DNA reads TGTGCCAGCAGCTTGGAACAGTCAGTCTCTGGGGCCAACGTCCTGACTTTC. Looking up the rest from reference TRBV5-4 and TRBJ2-6 gives the full variable domain: ETGVTQSPTHLIKTRGQQVTLRCSSQSGHNTVSWYQQALGQGPQFIFQYYREEENGRGNFPPRFSGLQFPNYSSELNVNALELDDSALYLCASSLEQSVSGANVLTFGAGSRLTVL.

On this clone: Other nucleotide sequences from this sample produce the same CDR3. V is TRBV28 and J is TRBJ1-5; D gene ambiguous. Germline V gene data show CDR1 as MDHEN and CDR2 as SYDVKM. Trimming took off 2 bases at V and 5 bases at J, with 10 bases between the two ends. This CDR3 region has 14 residues. For the CDR3, the DNA is TGTGCCAGCAGTTTAGCGCCCGGGGATCAGCCCCAGCATTTT. Translation gives CASSLAPGDQPQHF.

The CDR3: CATSSGRLGSGNTIYF. The DNA for the CDR3 is TGTGCCACCAGCAGCGGCCGCCTAGGCTCTGGAAACACCATATATTTT. This rearrangement joins TRBV15 to TRBJ1-3; D is unresolved. Germline V gene sequence: CDR1 LNHNV, CDR2 YYDKDF (reference sequence). The CDR3 sequence is 16 residues long. The V end lost 3 bases, the J end lost 0 bases, and 12 bases lay between the germline ends. Full variable domain (outside the CDR3, taken from reference TRBV15 and TRBJ1-3): DAMVIQNPRYQVTQFGKPVTLSCSQTLNHNVMYWYQQKSSQAPKLLFHYYDKDFNNEADTPDNFQSRRPNTSFCFLDIRSPGLGDTAMYLCATSSGRLGSGNTIYFGEGSWLTVV.

V is TRBV11-2 and J is TRBJ1-2, with 8 nucleotides matching TRBD1. V was pared by 2 bases and J by 4 bases, with 3 bases of the junction left unmatched. There are 14 residues in the CDR3. From germline, CDR1 is SGHAT and CDR2 FQNNGV. CDR3: CASSLSGGVYGYTF. The CDR3 DNA follows: TGTGCCAGCAGCTTATCAGGGGGCGTCTATGGCTACACCTTC.

This chain links TRBV4-1 with TRBJ2-2; D unclear. From germline, CDR1 is MGHRA and CDR2 YSYEKL. Trimming stripped 0 bases from V and 4 bases from J, with 12 bases between. This CDR3 has 16 residues. Written as DNA, the CDR3 is TGCGCCAGCAGCCAAGAGGCTGGTAGCCGCACCGGGGAGCTGTTTTTT. It specifies CASSQEAGSRTGELFF.

Worth noting for this clone: The identical CDR3 is also encoded by other nucleotide sequences in the sample. The rearrangement uses TRBV7-9 and TRBJ2-2; D unresolved. V dropped 3 bases and J dropped 2 bases, with 7 bases sitting between them. Germline CDR1 is SEHNR and CDR2 is FQNEAQ (reference sequence). This CDR3 contains 14 residues. CDR3 amino acids: CASSLNTNTGELFF. CDR3 bases: TGTGCCAGCAGCTTGAACACCAACACCGGGGAGCTGTTTTTT. Together with reference TRBV7-9 and TRBJ2-2, the CDR3 gives the full variable domain: DTGVSQNPRHKITKRGQNVTFRCDPISEHNRLYWYRQTLGQGPEFLTYFQNEAQLEKSRLLSDRFSAERPKGSFSTLEIQRTEQGDSAMYLCASSLNTNTGELFFGEGSRLTVL.